A selection of T cell receptor beta chains follows, all from one sample in a study of T cell clones after liver transplantation. Here immunoSEQ multiplex PCR was the method, and the copy in TCRdb shows in-frame clones only, minus some. This sample has 95,000 to 110,000 clones, with 82% found just once. This specimen consisted of CD4+ T cells from blood, obtained before liver transplant. These receptors were collected from a human donor who received a liver transplant. The CDR3 runs from the conserved cysteine through the conserved F or W. D genes are given only for firm matches. Clone size appears in some rows only: once, few, many, or a class for an expanded clone.

D	size	V	J	DNA	CDR3
TRBD2	-	TRBV30	TRBJ2-7	TGTGCCTGGAGTACACTAGCGGGAGGGTACGAGCAGTACTTC	CAWSTLAGGYEQYF
TRBD2	-	TRBV7-7	TRBJ2-1	TGTGCCAGCAGTTTCGGACTAGCGGATTCCAATGAGCAGTTCTTC	CASSFGLADSNEQFF
-	few	TRBV28	TRBJ1-1	TGTGCCAGCAGTGGGAACACTGAAGCTTTCTTT	CASSGNTEAFF
-	-	TRBV4-2	TRBJ2-2	TGTGCCAGCAGCCAAGCTGTGACAGGGAACACCGGGGAGCTGTTTTTT	CASSQAVTGNTGELFF
-	-	TRBV28	TRBJ1-3	TGTGCCAGCAGTTTATCGCCGGGCTCGAGCTCTGGAAACACCATATATTTT	CASSLSPGSSSGNTIYF
-	few	TRBV6-5	TRBJ1-1	TGTGCCAGCAGGTCGGGTCGAGAAAAAGCTTTCTTT	CASRSGREKAFF
TRBD2	few	TRBV4-1	TRBJ2-7	TGCGCCAGCAGCCAAGGGCCACTAGCGAGAACCTACGAGCAGTACTTC	CASSQGPLARTYEQYF
-	-	TRBV15	TRBJ1-1	TGTGCCACCAGCAGCAGGGGCTGGGGGACTGAAGCTTTCTTT	CATSSRGWGTEAFF
TRBD1	few	TRBV19	TRBJ1-1	TGTGCCAGTAGACTCGACAGGGGAAGCACTGAAGCTTTCTTT	CASRLDRGSTEAFF
-	few	TRBV7-2	TRBJ2-1	TGTGCCAGCAGCCTAGAGAGGGCAGGGAAGTTCTTC	CASSLERAGKFF
-	-	TRBV29-1	TRBJ1-4	TGCAGCGTTGGAGCTGCAACTAATGAAAAACTGTTTTTT	CSVGAATNEKLFF
TRBD1	-	TRBV5-1	TRBJ2-7	TGCGCCAGCAGCTTCCAACAGGGGAACGAGCAGTACTTC	CASSFQQGNEQYF
-	once	TRBV5-4	TRBJ1-1	TGTGCCAGCAGCGGGACCAGGGACACTGAAGCTTTCTTT	CASSGTRDTEAFF
TRBD1	-	TRBV5-1	TRBJ1-4	TGCGCCAGCAGCCTCCTCGAACAGGGGACAAAGGAACTGTTTTTT	CASSLLEQGTKELFF
-	-	TRBV6-5	TRBJ2-1	TGTGCCAGCAGTAGCAGATCCAATGAGCAGTTCTTC	CASSSRSNEQFF
-	-	TRBV6-1	TRBJ2-7	TGTGCCAGTCCAGGAGACCTATCCTACGAGCAGTACTTC	CASPGDLSYEQYF
-	-	TRBV7-8	TRBJ1-2	TGTGCCAGCAGCTTCCTTGAGATCTATGGCTACACCTTC	CASSFLEIYGYTF
-	-	TRBV21-1	TRBJ1-1	TGTGCCAGCAGCAAATCACAGGGACAGCTGAACACTGAAGCTTTCTTT	CASSKSQGQLNTEAFF
TRBD1	-	TRBV28	TRBJ1-1	TGTGCCAGCAGTGAGGGGGCCTTGAACACTGAAGCTTTCTTT	CASSEGALNTEAFF
-	-	TRBV7-3	TRBJ2-1	TGTGCCAGCAGCCCACAAGATCACTACACCTTCGCCAATGAGCAGTTCTTC	CASSPQDHYTFANEQFF
TRBD1	once	TRBV4-3	TRBJ1-4	TGCGCCAGCAGCCAAGAGGGACAGGGGAGTGAAAAACTGTTTTTT	CASSQEGQGSEKLFF
-	-	TRBV18	TRBJ2-7	TGTGCCAGCTCAGTCCAACAGGGCTACGAGCAGTACTTC	CASSVQQGYEQYF
TRBD2	few	TRBV5-1	TRBJ2-7	TGCGCCAGCAGCTCGGGACTAGCGGATTCCTACGAGCAGTACTTC	CASSSGLADSYEQYF
TRBD2	-	TRBV28	TRBJ2-3	TGTGCCAGCAGTTTAACTAGCGGGAGAGTAGATACGCAGTATTTT	CASSLTSGRVDTQYF
-	-	TRBV11-2	TRBJ2-5	TGTGCCAGCAGGCGGAGCGGGACCCAGTACTTC	CASRRSGTQYF
-	-	TRBV6-5	TRBJ1-2	TGTGCCAGCAGCCGCTCCACAGCCTCCTATGGCTACACCTTC	CASSRSTASYGYTF
-	-	TRBV28	TRBJ2-3	TGTGCCAGCAAAGGGGATACGCAGTATTTT	CASKGDTQYF
TRBD1	-	TRBV4-1	TRBJ2-3	TGCGCCAGCAGCAAGGGGGACAGGGGGCTTGATACGCAGTATTTT	CASSKGDRGLDTQYF
TRBD2	-	TRBV2	TRBJ2-1	TGTGCCAGCAGTGAACCGGGACTAGTCGAAGGCAATGAGCAGTTCTTC	CASSEPGLVEGNEQFF
-	once	TRBV6-5	TRBJ2-7	TGTGCCAGCAGTAGGGCCAGGGGGGGGACCTACGAGCAGTACTTC	CASSRARGGTYEQYF
TRBD2	-	TRBV7-9	TRBJ2-3	TGTGCCAGCAGCTTAGCAGGGCTAGCGGGAGTTGGTGATACGCAGTATTTT	CASSLAGLAGVGDTQYF
TRBD2	-	TRBV10-2	TRBJ2-3	TGCGCCAGCAGTTCGACTAGCATAGATACGCAGTATTTT	CASSSTSIDTQYF
TRBD2	-	TRBV5-6	TRBJ2-1	TGTGCCAGCAGAGAACAGGGAAGGCGGGAGGGCAGGAATGAGCAGTTCTTC	CASREQGRREGRNEQFF
-	-	TRBV28	TRBJ1-2	TGTGCCAGCAGCCCACCCAACTATGGCTACACCTTC	CASSPPNYGYTF
-	-	TRBV5-5	TRBJ2-7	TGTGCCAGCAGCTCTCCCGGGATAACGTACGAGCAGTACTTC	CASSSPGITYEQYF
TRBD2	-	TRBV9	TRBJ2-7	TGTGCCAGCAGCGCAAGGACTAGTGTCCACGAGCAGTACTTC	CASSARTSVHEQYF
-	once	TRBV7-8	TRBJ2-5	TGTGCCAGCAGCTTAGAGACCCAGTACTTC	CASSLETQYF
-	once	TRBV5-1	TRBJ2-2	TGCGCCAGCAGCTTAAAAGTCCGGACGGGCACCGGGGAGCTGTTTTTT	CASSLKVRTGTGELFF
-	-	TRBV11-2	TRBJ2-7	TGTGCCAGCAGCTTAGATTTGGGGGTCTACGAGCAGTACTTC	CASSLDLGVYEQYF
TRBD2	-	TRBV4-3	TRBJ2-1	TGCGCCAGCAGCCAAGGCCCAATAGCTAGCGGATCCAATGAGCAGTTCTTC	CASSQGPIASGSNEQFF
-	-	TRBV14	TRBJ1-2	TGTGCCAGCAGCCAAGACCAGGTCACAGGAGATGGCTACACCTTC	CASSQDQVTGDGYTF